The clone carrying this TCR beta chain was counted only a few times. Its antigen is currently unknown. TCRdb re-derived calls from the RT-PCR reads in MiXCR, one entry per CDR3 protein. The data show a few hundred thousand distinct CDR3 sequences, around 7.9% seen once. The record originates from a study of response to subunit inactivated influenza vaccine. Study-wide results and caveats: It was the authors' suggestion that each seasonal influenza vaccination recruits few new T cells.

The CDR3 contains 17 residues. V dropped 1 base and J dropped 1 base, with 11 bases sitting between them. In germline, CDR1 is ENHRY, CDR2 SYGVKD. Sequencing was performed on PBMCs from blood, taken around 2 years after vaccination. The chain is built from TRBV10-3 and TRBJ2-6, with D maybe TRBD2 (6 bases). The sequence came from a man between 50 and 75 years old who received an inactivated influenza vaccine. The chain's CDR3 is CAISEFTGTSGANVLTF. The DNA of the CDR3 is TGTGCCATCAGTGAGTTTACCGGGACTTCTGGGGCCAACGTCCTGACTTTC.